The 13 T cell receptor beta chains below were found in one sample sequenced in a study of post-analysis software for immune sequencing data (dated by TCRdb to between 2014 and 2017). What the study reported, not specific to this receptor: Patients showed significantly higher frequencies than controls for five TRBV segments, among them TRBV5-6, TRBV5-1 and TRBV20-1.

Their antigen targets remain unknown. Receptor libraries were prepared by PCR. This sample was sequenced with an Illumina HiSeq 2500. To reduce PCR and sequencing biases, unique molecular identifiers were built into the TCR beta cDNA libraries. TCRdb redid the processing of the public reads, applying fastp at Q25 and MiXCR, and retained in-frame beta chains. Each CDR3 protein appears once, grouped with its most common genes and DNA. The sample records hundreds of thousands of distinct CDR3 sequences, 25% to 30% of which are singletons. The leading ten clones occupy around 0.55% of the sample. The specimen was blood. The receptors derive from a girl aged 5-17 years with multiple sclerosis.

The chain recombines TRBV4-3 with TRBJ2-2; D is perhaps TRBD2 (5 bases). Germline assignment: CDR1 LGHNA and CDR2 YSLEER. V was shortened by 1 base and J by 3 bases, with 9 bases between the two germline ends. The CDR3 covers 15 residues. Here the CDR3 reads CASSQGTGHTGELFF. The CDR3 DNA reads TGCGCCAGCAGCCAAGGGACTGGGCACACCGGGGAGCTGTTTTTT.

This chain links TRBV20-1 with TRBJ1-1; 9 positions agree with TRBD1. Germline assignment: CDR1 DFQATT and CDR2 SNEGSKA (reference sequence). The CDR3 runs to 15 residues. Losses at the gene ends were 6 bases for V and 5 bases for J; bases not matched to a gene: 13. The CDR3 DNA is TGCAGTGCCATCCCCCTGGGACAGGGTCGGACTGAAGCTTTCTTT. Translation: CSAIPLGQGRTEAFF.

This clonotype has more than one count but fewer than ten. This rearrangement joins TRBV28 to TRBJ2-5; D possibly corresponds to TRBD1 (5 bases). V shed 4 bases and J shed 11 bases, with 17 bases lying between them. CDR3 size: 13 residues. CDR1 is MDHEN and CDR2 is SYDVKM in the germline V gene. The CDR3 loop is CASSSLKTVEQYF. CDR3 bases: TGTGCCAGCAGTTCCCTTAAGACAGTTGAGCAGTACTTC.

The rearrangement uses TRBV2 and TRBJ2-7; a possible D gene is TRBD2 (6 bases). Germline V gene lookup returns CDR1 SNHLY and CDR2 FYNNEI. The CDR3 is 13 residues long. V shed 7 bases and J shed 2 bases, with 12 bases lying between them. CDR3 sequence: CASTGGNPYEQYF. The DNA of the CDR3 is TGTGCCAGCACCGGGGGTAACCCCTACGAGCAGTACTTC.

This clonotype has just a few counts. The chain uses TRBV7-2 and TRBJ2-5; 9 bases align to TRBD2. The CDR3 spans 15 residues. After removal of 0 bases from V and 11 bases from J, the junction contained 10 bases not matched to a gene. CDR1 is SGHTA, CDR2 FQGNSA, per germline. CDR3 coding DNA: TGTGCCAGCAGCTTAGCGCTTCTAGCGGGGAGAGAGCAGTACTTC. Protein product: CASSLALLAGREQYF.

The chain employs TRBV5-5 and TRBJ2-5; D not resolved. CDR1 and CDR2 from the germline V gene are SGHKS and YYEKEE (reference sequence). CDR3 size: 15 residues. The germline V and J ends were trimmed by 0 bases and 2 bases, with 11 bases remaining between them. As DNA, the CDR3 is TGTGCCAGCAGCTTGGTCCGGCATCTACAAGAGACCCAGTACTTC. Residues: CASSLVRHLQETQYF. Filled out from reference TRBV5-5 and TRBJ2-5, the complete variable domain reads DAGVTQSPTHLIKTRGQQVTLRCSPISGHKSVSWYQQVLGQGPQFIFQYYEKEERGRGNFPDRFSARQFPNYSSELNVNALLLGDSALYLCASSLVRHLQETQYFGPGTRLLVL.

This chain links TRBV7-9 with TRBJ2-7; D not certain. The J call is doubtful: the DNA matches TRBJ2-5 better. This CDR3 is 14 amino acids long. Germline values: CDR1 SEHNR, CDR2 FQNEAQ (reference sequence). CDR3 sequence (DNA): TGTGCCAGCAGCTTAAACGACCTGGGGGAGACCCAGTACTTC. It codes for CASSLNDLGETQYF.

V and J are TRBV4-3 and TRBJ2-1; 7 positions agree with TRBD2. V lost 6 bases, J lost 8 bases, and 16 bases stayed unmatched. Looked up from germline, CDR1 is LGHNA and CDR2 is YSLEER. The CDR3 has 16 residues. In nucleotides, the CDR3 is TGCGCCAGCAGTCGGATTAGGGGAGGGCCCCCCCATGAGCAGTTCTTC. The encoded protein is CASSRIRGGPPHEQFF.

The chain joins TRBV5-4 to TRBJ2-1; TRBD1 might be the D (6 bases). CDR1 SGHNT and CDR2 YYREEE come from the germline V gene (reference sequence). CDR3 size: 15 residues. V lost 3 bases to trimming and J lost 2 bases, with 12 bases between them. The chain's CDR3 is CASSSQGGTYNEQFF. In DNA form, the CDR3 reads TGTGCCAGCAGCTCACAGGGTGGCACCTACAATGAGCAGTTCTTC.

Ten or more counts support this clonotype. The chain joins TRBV7-2 to TRBJ2-3, with 8 nucleotides matching TRBD2. V was pared by 5 bases and J by 0 bases, with 7 bases of the junction left unmatched. The CDR3 extends over 16 amino acids. Germline lookup yields CDR1 SGHTA and CDR2 FQGNSA. The CDR3 DNA is TGTGCCAGCAGCGCCCCGGGGGGGGATAGCACAGATACGCAGTATTTT. Protein: CASSAPGGDSTDTQYF.

The chain has TRBV7-9 and TRBJ1-2; unclear D gene. This CDR3 has 14 residues. Trimming shortened V by 8 bases and J by 0 bases, and 13 bases separated the two germline ends. The V gene's germline CDR1 is SEHNR and CDR2 FQNEAQ (reference sequence). CDR3 amino acids: CASVQAPPNYGYTF. The CDR3 nucleotides are TGTGCCAGCGTTCAAGCACCCCCTAACTATGGCTACACCTTC.

A few counts support this clonotype. The chain recombines TRBV5-1 with TRBJ2-1, with 10 bases that match TRBD2. The CDR3 has 17 amino acids. V lost 6 bases, J lost 2 bases, and 11 bases stayed unmatched. Germline V CDR1 and CDR2: SGHRS, YFSETQ. CDR3 in amino acids: CASTGGSGGPTYNEQFF. The CDR3 DNA follows: TGCGCCAGCACCGGGGGTAGCGGGGGGCCGACCTACAATGAGCAGTTCTTC.

With respect to this clonotype: Just one base apart from a much larger clone, this may be a read error. The CDR3 nucleotides read TGTACCAGCAGCTTAGGGGAGGGCTACACCTTC. Residues: CTSSLGEGYTF. The rearrangement uses TRBV7-2 and TRBJ1-2, with D hard to call. The CDR3 consists of 11 residues. The V end was cut by 1 base, the J end by 8 bases, with 5 bases between. CDR1 is SGHTA and CDR2 is FQGNSA in the germline V gene.